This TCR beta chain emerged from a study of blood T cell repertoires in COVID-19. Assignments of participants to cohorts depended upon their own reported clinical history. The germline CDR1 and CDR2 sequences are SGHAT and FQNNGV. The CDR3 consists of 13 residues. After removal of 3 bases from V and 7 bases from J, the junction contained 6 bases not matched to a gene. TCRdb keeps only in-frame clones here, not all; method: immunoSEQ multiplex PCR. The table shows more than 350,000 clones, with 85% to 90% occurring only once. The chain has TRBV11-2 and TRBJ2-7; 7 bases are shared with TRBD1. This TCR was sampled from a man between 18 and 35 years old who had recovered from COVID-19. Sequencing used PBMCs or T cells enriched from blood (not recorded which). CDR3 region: CASSLGDSREQYF. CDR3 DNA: TGTGCCAGCAGCTTGGGGGACAGTCGGGAGCAGTACTTC. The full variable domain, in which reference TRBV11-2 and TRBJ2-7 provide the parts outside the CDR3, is EAGVAQSPRYKIIEKRQSVAFWCNPISGHATLYWYQQILGQGPKLLIQFQNNGVVDDSQLPKDRFSAERLKGVDSTLKIQPAKLEDSAVYLCASSLGDSREQYFGPGTRLTVT.